The 10 T cell receptor beta chains presented below share a single source sample, sequenced in a study of T-cell reconstitution after alpha-beta-depleted transplantation in children. Unique molecular identifiers featured in how the TCRbeta library was prepared. Via MiXCR, TCRdb re-called the PCR reads, giving one row per CDR3 protein. The sample carries about 600,000 distinct CDR3 sequences, 10% recorded once. Source: PBMCs from the stem cell graft donor, taken from the stem cell graft. All receptors come from a human donor who donated a stem cell graft to a child with acute myeloid leukemia.

This clonotype was seen repeatedly, ten times or more. CDR3 coding DNA: TGTGCCAGCAGCTTAATAGCGGGAGGGCGCTCCTACGAGCAGTACTTC. Protein: CASSLIAGGRSYEQYF. This chain uses TRBV7-2 with TRBJ2-7; 11 positions agree with TRBD2. CDR3 length: 16 residues. V lost 2 bases, J lost 0 bases, and 3 bases stayed unmatched. CDR1 and CDR2 (germline): SGHTA, FQGNSA.

Only a few counts were recorded for this clonotype. The rearrangement uses TRBV3-1 and TRBJ2-2, with D perhaps TRBD2 (6 bases). This CDR3 is built from 15 residues. Germline values: CDR1 LGHDT, CDR2 YNNKEL (reference sequence). V dropped 1 base and J dropped 4 bases, with 10 bases sitting between them. This chain's CDR3 is CASSQVRGGTGELFF. As DNA, the CDR3 is TGTGCCAGCAGCCAAGTTCGGGGAGGCACCGGGGAGCTGTTTTTT.

This clonotype has a count of ten or more. V gene TRBV29-1 combines with J gene TRBJ2-1, with a possible D match to TRBD2 (5 bases). Per the germline V gene, CDR1 is SQVTM and CDR2 is ANQGSEA. The CDR3 is made up of 12 amino acids. The CDR3 protein is CTSLGESNEQFF. Written as DNA, the CDR3 is TGCACCTCCCTCGGGGAATCCAATGAGCAGTTCTTC.

The CDR3 sequence is CSARAQGHEQFF. CDR3 nucleotides: TGCAGTGCTAGAGCTCAGGGGCATGAGCAGTTCTTC. The chain is built from TRBV20-1 and TRBJ2-1; the D gene is possibly TRBD1 (6 bases). CDR1 DFQATT and CDR2 SNEGSKA come from the germline V gene (reference sequence). The length of the CDR3 is 12 residues. Trimming stripped 1 base from V and 8 bases from J, with 9 bases between.

This clonotype was seen only a few times. The V and J genes are TRBV18 and TRBJ1-1; D possibly corresponds to TRBD1 (6 bases). CDR3 size: 14 residues. Germline values: CDR1 KGHSH, CDR2 LQKENI. Trimming shortened V by 1 base and J by 1 base, and 7 bases separated the two germline ends. The CDR3 here is CASSPRQANTEAFF. CDR3 in DNA: TGTGCCAGCTCACCACGACAGGCGAACACTGAAGCTTTCTTT.

The chain links TRBV27 to TRBJ2-7; no reliable D call. Germline CDR1 is MNHEY and CDR2 is SMNVEV (reference sequence). The CDR3 consists of 11 residues. The CDR3 reads CAYSRRYEQYF. DNA of the CDR3: TGTGCTTACAGCCGTCGATACGAGCAGTACTTC.

The V call is TRBV5-1, the J call TRBJ2-7; TRBD2 matches at 7 bases. Germline CDR1 is SGHRS and CDR2 is YFSETQ. V lost 2 bases, J lost 2 bases, and 19 bases stayed unmatched. The CDR3 contains 19 residues. CDR3 in DNA: TGCGCCAGCAGCTTAAGAGGAGGCGGGAGATTAGCGCGCGCCTACGAGCAGTACTTC. This gives the protein CASSLRGGGRLARAYEQYF. Full variable domain (rest looked up from reference TRBV5-1 and TRBJ2-7): KAGVTQTPRYLIKTRGQQVTLSCSPISGHRSVSWYQQTPGQGLQFLFEYFSETQRNKGNFPGRFSGRQFSNSRSEMNVSTLELGDSALYLCASSLRGGGRLARAYEQYFGPGTRLTVT.

V and J are TRBV9 and TRBJ2-2, with D unclear. Germline CDR1 and CDR2: SGDLS and YYNGEE. The CDR3 is 13 residues long. V was clipped by 6 bases and J by 4 bases, with 10 bases between them. CDR3 DNA: TGTGCCAGCAACGCTTATCTCACCGGGGAGCTGTTTTTT. It specifies CASNAYLTGELFF.

This clonotype showed up just a few times. This rearrangement joins TRBV9 to TRBJ2-5; no reliable D call. The CDR3 length is 12 residues. Germline V lookup: CDR1 SGDLS, CDR2 YYNGEE. V was trimmed by 4 bases and J by 5 bases, leaving 9 bases between them. CDR3 in DNA: TGTGCCAGCAGCCCAACGGACGAGACCCAGTACTTC. Protein: CASSPTDETQYF. Based on the CDR3 plus reference TRBV9 and TRBJ2-5, the full variable domain is DSGVTQTPKHLITATGQRVTLRCSPRSGDLSVYWYQQSLDQGLQFLIQYYNGEERAKGNILERFSAQQFPDLHSELNLSSLELGDSALYFCASSPTDETQYFGPGTRLLVL.

This clonotype was seen a handful of times. This chain joins TRBV9 and TRBJ1-1, with D perhaps matching TRBD1 (6 bases). V lost 1 base to trimming and J lost 5 bases, with 18 bases between them. Germline V gene data show CDR1 as SGDLS and CDR2 as YYNGEE. The CDR3 has 16 amino acids. CDR3 loop: CASSVSAGVWMTEAFF. The CDR3 bases are TGTGCCAGCAGCGTATCAGCAGGGGTCTGGATGACTGAAGCTTTCTTT. The entire variable domain, with the rest obtained from reference TRBV9 and TRBJ1-1, is as follows: DSGVTQTPKHLITATGQRVTLRCSPRSGDLSVYWYQQSLDQGLQFLIQYYNGEERAKGNILERFSAQQFPDLHSELNLSSLELGDSALYFCASSVSAGVWMTEAFFGQGTRLTVV.